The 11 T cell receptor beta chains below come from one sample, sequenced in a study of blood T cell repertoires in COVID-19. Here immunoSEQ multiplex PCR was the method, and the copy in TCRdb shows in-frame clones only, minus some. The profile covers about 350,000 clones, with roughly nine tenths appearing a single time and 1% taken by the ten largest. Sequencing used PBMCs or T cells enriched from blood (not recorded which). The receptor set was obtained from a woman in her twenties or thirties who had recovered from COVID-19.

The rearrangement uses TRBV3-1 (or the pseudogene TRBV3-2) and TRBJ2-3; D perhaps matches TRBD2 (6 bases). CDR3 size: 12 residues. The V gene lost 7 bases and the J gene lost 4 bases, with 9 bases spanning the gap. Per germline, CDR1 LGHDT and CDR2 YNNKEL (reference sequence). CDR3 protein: CASTSGADTQYF. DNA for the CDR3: TGTGCCAGCACCTCGGGGGCAGATACGCAGTATTTT.

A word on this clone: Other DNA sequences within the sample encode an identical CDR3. The DNA of the CDR3 is TGCAGCGTCGTCCTCACTGAAGCTTTCTTT. Translating it yields CSVVLTEAFF. V and J are TRBV29-1 and TRBJ1-1; D gene uncertain. The CDR3 is made up of 10 amino acids. Germline-derived CDR1 and CDR2 are SQVTM and ANQGSEA. The V and J ends lost 6 bases and 4 bases respectively, with 6 bases between them.

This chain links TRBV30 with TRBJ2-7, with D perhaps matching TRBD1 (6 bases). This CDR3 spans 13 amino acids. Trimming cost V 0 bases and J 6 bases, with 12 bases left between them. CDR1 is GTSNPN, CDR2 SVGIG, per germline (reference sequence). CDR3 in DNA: TGTGCCTGGAGTGTACTCCCACAGGGCGAGCAGTACTTC. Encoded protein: CAWSVLPQGEQYF.

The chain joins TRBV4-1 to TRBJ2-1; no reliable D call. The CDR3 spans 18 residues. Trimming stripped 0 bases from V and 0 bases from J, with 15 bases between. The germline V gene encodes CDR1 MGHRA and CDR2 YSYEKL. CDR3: CASSQEVGAGSSYNEQFF. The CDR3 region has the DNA TGCGCCAGCAGCCAAGAGGTCGGTGCTGGTAGCTCCTACAATGAGCAGTTCTTC.

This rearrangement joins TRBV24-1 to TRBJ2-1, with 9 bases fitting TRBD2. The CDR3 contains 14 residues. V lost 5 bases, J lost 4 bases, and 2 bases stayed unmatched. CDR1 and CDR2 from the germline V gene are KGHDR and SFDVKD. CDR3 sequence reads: CATSASGAYNEQFF. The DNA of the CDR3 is TGTGCCACCAGTGCTAGCGGGGCGTACAATGAGCAGTTCTTC.

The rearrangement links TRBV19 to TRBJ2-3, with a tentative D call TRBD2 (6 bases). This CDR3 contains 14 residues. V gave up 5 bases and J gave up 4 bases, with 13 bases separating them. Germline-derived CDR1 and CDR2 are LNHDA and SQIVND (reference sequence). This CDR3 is CASSVQGGPDTQYF. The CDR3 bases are TGTGCCAGTAGTGTTCAGGGAGGCCCAGATACGCAGTATTTT. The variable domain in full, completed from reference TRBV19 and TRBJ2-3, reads DGGITQSPKYLFRKEGQNVTLSCEQNLNHDAMYWYRQDPGQGLRLIYYSQIVNDFQKGDIAEGYSVSREKKESFPLTVTSAQKNPTAFYLCASSVQGGPDTQYFGPGTRLTVL.

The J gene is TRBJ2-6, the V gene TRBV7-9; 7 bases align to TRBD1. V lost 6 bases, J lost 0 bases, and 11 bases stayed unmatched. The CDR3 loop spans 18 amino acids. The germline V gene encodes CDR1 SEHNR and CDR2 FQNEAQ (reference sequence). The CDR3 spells CASRRGQDRSSGANVLTF. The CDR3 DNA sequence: TGTGCCAGCAGGAGAGGACAGGACCGTAGCTCTGGGGCCAACGTCCTGACTTTC.

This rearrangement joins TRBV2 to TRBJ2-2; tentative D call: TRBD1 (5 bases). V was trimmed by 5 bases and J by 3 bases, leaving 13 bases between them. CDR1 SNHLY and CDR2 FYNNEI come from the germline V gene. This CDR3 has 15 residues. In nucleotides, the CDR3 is TGTGCCAGCAGTAGGACAAGGGGCTACACCGGGGAGCTGTTTTTT. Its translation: CASSRTRGYTGELFF.

CDR3: CAWSLQGLNEKLFF. Here the CDR3 DNA reads TGTGCCTGGTCCCTCCAGGGGCTTAATGAAAAACTGTTTTTT. The chain carries TRBV30 and TRBJ1-4, with TRBD1 as a possible D gene (6 bases). There are 14 residues in the CDR3. Deletions cut 5 bases from V and 4 bases from J, with 14 bases between. Germline V lookup: CDR1 GTSNPN, CDR2 SVGIG (reference sequence). Based on the CDR3 plus reference TRBV30 and TRBJ1-4, the full variable domain is SQTIHQWPATLVQPVGSPLSLECTVEGTSNPNLYWYRQAAGRGLQLLFYSVGIGQISSEVPQNLSASRPQDRQFILSSKKLLLSDSGFYLCAWSLQGLNEKLFFGSGTQLSVL.

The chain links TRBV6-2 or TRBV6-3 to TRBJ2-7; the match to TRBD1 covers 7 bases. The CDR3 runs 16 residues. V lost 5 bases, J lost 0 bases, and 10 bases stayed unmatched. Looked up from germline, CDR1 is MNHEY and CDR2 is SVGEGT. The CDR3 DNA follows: TGTGCCAGCAGTCTGAGGTTGACAGGGCCCTCCTACGAGCAGTACTTC. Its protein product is CASSLRLTGPSYEQYF.

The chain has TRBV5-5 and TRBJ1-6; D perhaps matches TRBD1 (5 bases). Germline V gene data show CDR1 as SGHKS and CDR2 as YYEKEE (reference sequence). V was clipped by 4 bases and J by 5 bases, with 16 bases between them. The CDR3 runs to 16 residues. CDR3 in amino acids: CASSPLGGIDNSPLHF. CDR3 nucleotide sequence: TGTGCCAGCAGCCCCTTGGGGGGGATCGATAATTCACCCCTCCACTTT.